This passage covers 14 T cell receptor beta chains from one sample sequenced in a study of blood T cell repertoires in COVID-19. The assay was immunoSEQ multiplex PCR, and TCRdb's table has in-frame clones only and misses some. The sample holds about 210,000 clones, 84% seen once. Material for sequencing was peripheral blood. The origin of the receptors is a woman in her 50s with active or convalescent COVID-19.

This sequence joins TRBV28 and TRBJ1-1; D unresolved. Germline V gene data show CDR1 as MDHEN and CDR2 as SYDVKM. This CDR3 is 12 amino acids long. Trimming shortened V by 2 bases and J by 4 bases, and 5 bases separated the two germline ends. CDR3 sequence: CASSLPFTEAFF. CDR3 nucleotides: TGTGCCAGCAGTTTACCGTTCACTGAAGCTTTCTTT.

The chain links TRBV20-1 to TRBJ1-5; D remains unclear. The V and J ends lost 6 bases and 6 bases respectively, with 9 bases between them. This CDR3 region has 11 residues. Germline assignment: CDR1 DFQATT and CDR2 SNEGSKA (reference sequence). CDR3 sequence: CSAAGAQPQHF. The CDR3 bases are TGCAGTGCGGCAGGCGCTCAGCCCCAGCATTTT.

This chain uses TRBV5-1 with TRBJ1-1; 7 bases match TRBD1. V was clipped by 0 bases and J by 1 base; unmatched bases: 3. The germline CDR1 and CDR2 sequences are SGHRS and YFSETQ. This CDR3 is built from 15 residues. CDR3: CASSLAAGGNTEAFF. The CDR3 DNA reads TGCGCCAGCAGCTTGGCGGCAGGGGGGAACACTGAAGCTTTCTTT.

V and J are TRBV5-4 and TRBJ2-5; 8 positions agree with TRBD2. Germline CDR1 SGHNT, CDR2 YYREEE (reference sequence). V trimming: 5 bases; J trimming: 5 bases; junction bases outside the gene matches: 2. There are 12 residues in the CDR3. In DNA, the CDR3 is TGTGCCAGCAGTCCTAGCGGGGAGACCCAGTACTTC. Protein sequence: CASSPSGETQYF.

The V and J genes are TRBV19 and TRBJ2-1, with D possibly being TRBD2 (6 bases). This CDR3 comprises 14 residues. Germline assignment: CDR1 LNHDA and CDR2 SQIVND (reference sequence). The V end lost 5 bases, the J end lost 2 bases, and 10 bases lay between the germline ends. CDR3 in DNA: TGTGCCAGTAGTCCGGGACTTACCTACAATGAGCAGTTCTTC. It yields the protein CASSPGLTYNEQFF.

This chain joins TRBV27 and TRBJ1-2; D not certain. The CDR3 has 13 amino acids. Trimming left V 6 bases short and J 4 bases short, with 12 bases between. Germline V gene lookup returns CDR1 MNHEY and CDR2 SMNVEV (reference sequence). The CDR3 loop reads CASSPYEFYGYTF. CDR3 nucleotide sequence: TGTGCCAGCAGCCCTTACGAGTTCTATGGCTACACCTTC.

This chain connects TRBV5-6 to TRBJ2-7, with TRBD1 identical over 9 bases. Germline loops: CDR1 SGHDT, CDR2 YYEEEE. Trimming took 4 bases from V and 5 from J; bases not matched to a gene: 10. CDR3 length equals 15 residues. The CDR3 is CASSLLGQGIHEQYF. The CDR3 DNA is TGTGCCAGCAGCCTCCTGGGACAGGGCATCCACGAGCAGTACTTC.

This chain links TRBV10-3 with TRBJ1-1; 8 bases are shared with TRBD1. V lost 10 bases to trimming and J lost 6 bases; unmatched junction nucleotides: 7. Germline V CDR1 and CDR2: ENHRY, SYGVKD. The CDR3 sequence is 12 residues long. The CDR3: CATMIQGAEAFF. CDR3 nucleotide sequence: TGTGCCACAATGATACAGGGGGCTGAAGCTTTCTTT.

The genes are TRBV6-6 and TRBJ2-1, with a tentative D call TRBD1 (6 bases). V lost 6 bases and J lost 2, with 14 bases in between. The CDR3 spans 15 residues. Germline V CDR1 and CDR2: MNHNY, SVGAGI (reference sequence). This CDR3 is CASSSTGITYNEQFF. The CDR3 nucleotides are TGTGCCAGCAGCTCCACAGGGATCACCTACAATGAGCAGTTCTTC.

This chain uses TRBV9 with TRBJ2-1; the D is unclear. Trimming shortened V by 0 bases and J by 7 bases, and 11 bases separated the two germline ends. Germline V lookup: CDR1 SGDLS, CDR2 YYNGEE. This CDR3 comprises 14 residues. CDR3 amino acids: CASSVDERGNEQFF. In nucleotides, the CDR3 is TGTGCCAGCAGCGTAGATGAGCGCGGTAATGAGCAGTTCTTC.

The rearrangement joins TRBV28 to TRBJ1-5, with 9 bases lining up with TRBD1. Germline V gene lookup returns CDR1 MDHEN and CDR2 SYDVKM. V lost 5 bases and J lost 5; bases outside the gene matches: 7. The CDR3 consists of 15 residues. The chain's CDR3 is CASSMTGGGHQPQHF. CDR3 nucleotides: TGTGCCAGCAGTATGACAGGGGGTGGGCATCAGCCCCAGCATTTT.

The chain carries TRBV2 and TRBJ2-2; 8 nucleotides match TRBD2. Germline V gene data show CDR1 as SNHLY and CDR2 as FYNNEI. CDR3 size: 15 residues. Unmatched junction bases numbered 6, after V lost 5 bases and J lost 4 bases. Written as DNA, the CDR3 is TGTGCCAGCAGTAAGCGGGAGTGGGGCACCGGGGAGCTGTTTTTT. Encoded protein: CASSKREWGTGELFF.

V is TRBV6-4 and J is TRBJ2-1; 10 bases align to TRBD1. Germline CDR1 is MRHNA and CDR2 is SNTAGT. The V gene end was trimmed by 5 bases and the J gene end by 3 bases; junction bases not matched to a gene: 4. The CDR3 contains 15 residues. The CDR3, as DNA: TGTGCCAGCAGTTACCGGGACAGGGGCTACAATGAGCAGTTCTTC. This sequence encodes CASSYRDRGYNEQFF.

The CDR3 here is CASSPIGPGNANEKLFF. The CDR3, as DNA: TGTGCCAGCTCACCTATCGGTCCGGGGAATGCTAATGAAAAACTGTTTTTT. This sequence joins TRBV18 and TRBJ1-4; D remains ambiguous. The CDR3 totals 17 residues. Trimming removed 3 bases from V and 3 bases from J, with 17 bases in between. Germline V CDR1 and CDR2: KGHSH, LQKENI.